The present entry profiles one TCR beta chain with its context. The antigen remains unidentified. This entry belongs to a study of beta chain features in type 1 diabetes. Study details: Examination spanned 100 million to 130 million sorted cells from all samples.

Findings and limits, study-wide: Shortening that was moderate but significant affected the TCRB CDR3s of Type 1 diabetes patients in all four CD4+ subsets.

Staining for CD45RO/CCR7/CD25/CD127/CD95/CD27 allowed sorting of CD4+ naive, central memory, regulatory and stem cell-like memory cells. Sorted populations were all over 98% pure. Trimming cost V 2 bases and J 8 bases, with 27 bases left between them. The CDR3 is made up of 18 amino acids. As every portion of the isolated RNA was reverse transcribed, the sequencing read expressed TCRB transcripts. Assay: immunoSEQ multiplex PCR; the TCRdb copy retains only in-frame clones and omits some. The sample shows about 370,000 clones, around 10% of them seen only once. Sequenced: central memory CD4+ T cells from blood. This sequence joins TRBV23-1 and TRBJ1-2, with D perhaps matching TRBD1 (5 bases). TRBV23-1 is an ORF; its function is uncertain. The receptor was derived from a man aged 25-45 years with type 1 diabetes. The CDR3 protein is CASSQPARRDGGLGGYTF. CDR3 nucleotides: TGCGCCAGCAGTCAACCCGCCCGTCGGGACGGCGGCCTGGGGGGCTACACCTTC.